The 4 T cell receptor beta chains below all came from one sample that was sequenced in a study of early T cells in non-severe SARS-CoV-2 infection. MiXCR, applied by TCRdb to the 5' RACE reads, yields one record per CDR3 protein. The sample has some 35,000 distinct CDR3 sequences; roughly 5% are singletons. Sequencing used whole blood. These receptors were collected from an adult who was a healthcare worker with PCR-confirmed SARS-CoV-2 infection or an uninfected control (not recorded which).

In this sample, this clonotype turned up many times. This chain connects TRBV20-1 to TRBJ1-2; D is perhaps TRBD1 (6 bases). This CDR3 is 14 amino acids long. In germline, CDR1 is DFQATT, CDR2 SNEGSKA (reference sequence). Trimming cost V 2 bases and J 0 bases, with 10 bases left between them. In nucleotides, the CDR3 is TGCAGTGCTAGACCAGGGGTAACTAACTATGGCTACACCTTC. Translating it yields CSARPGVTNYGYTF.

There are a few counts of this clonotype. The chain combines TRBV7-6 with TRBJ2-4, with D possibly matching TRBD2 (6 bases). Trimming shortened V by 5 bases and J by 7 bases, and 12 bases separated the two germline ends. Germline CDR1 and CDR2: SGHVS and FNYEAQ. The CDR3 is made up of 13 amino acids. The CDR3 nucleotides read TGTGCCAGCAGCCCGGGACTGGGGAACATTCAGTACTTC. This sequence encodes CASSPGLGNIQYF.

The chain uses TRBV20-1 and TRBJ2-3; TRBD2 matches 9 bases. CDR1 and CDR2 (germline): DFQATT, SNEGSKA (reference sequence). With 1 base clipped from V and 6 bases from J, the junction kept 23 bases outside the gene matches. This CDR3 is built from 20 residues. CDR3 sequence (DNA): TGCAGTGCTAGAGGGACCTACTCTTCGGGCGCGGGGGGGCATTCCGATACGCAGTATTTT. It translates to CSARGTYSSGAGGHSDTQYF.

In this sample, this clonotype turned up many times. The genes are TRBV20-1 and TRBJ2-5, with TRBD1 as a possible D gene (6 bases). CDR1 and CDR2 (germline): DFQATT, SNEGSKA (reference sequence). The CDR3 runs to 15 residues. Trimming took off 4 bases at V and 2 bases at J, with 17 bases between the two ends. In DNA, the CDR3 is TGCAGTGCTACTGACGACGGACAGAAACAAGAGACCCAGTACTTC. This encodes CSATDDGQKQETQYF.